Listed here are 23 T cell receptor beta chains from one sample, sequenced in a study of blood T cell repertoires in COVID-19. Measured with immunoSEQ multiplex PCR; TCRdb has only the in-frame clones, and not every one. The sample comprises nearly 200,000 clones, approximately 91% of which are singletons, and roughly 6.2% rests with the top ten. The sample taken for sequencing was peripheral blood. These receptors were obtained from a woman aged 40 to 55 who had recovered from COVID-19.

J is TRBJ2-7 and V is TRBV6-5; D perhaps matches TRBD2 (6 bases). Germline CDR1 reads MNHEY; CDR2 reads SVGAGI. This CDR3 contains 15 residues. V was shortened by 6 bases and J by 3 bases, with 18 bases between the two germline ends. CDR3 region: CASSLKPVAVYEQYF. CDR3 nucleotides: TGTGCCAGCAGCCTCAAACCGGTAGCGGTCTACGAGCAGTACTTC.

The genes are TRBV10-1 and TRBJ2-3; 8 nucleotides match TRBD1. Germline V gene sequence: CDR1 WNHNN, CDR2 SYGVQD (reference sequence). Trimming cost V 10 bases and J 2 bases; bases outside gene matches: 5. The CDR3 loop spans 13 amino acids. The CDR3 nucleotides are TGCGCCATCCTGACAGGGGACACAGATACGCAGTATTTT. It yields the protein CAILTGDTDTQYF.

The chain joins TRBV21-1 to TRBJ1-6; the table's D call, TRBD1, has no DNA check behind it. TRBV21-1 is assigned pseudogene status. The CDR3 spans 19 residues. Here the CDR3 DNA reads TGTGCCAGCAGCAATCGGAGCCAGGGGGCCTTATTAGATAATTCACCCCTCCACTTT. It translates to CASSNRSQGALLDNSPLHF.

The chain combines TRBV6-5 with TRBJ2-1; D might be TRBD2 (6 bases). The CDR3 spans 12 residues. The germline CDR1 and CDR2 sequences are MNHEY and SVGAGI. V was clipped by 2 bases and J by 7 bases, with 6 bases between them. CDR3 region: CASSYGGNEQFF. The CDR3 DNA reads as TGTGCCAGCAGTTACGGAGGGAATGAGCAGTTCTTC.

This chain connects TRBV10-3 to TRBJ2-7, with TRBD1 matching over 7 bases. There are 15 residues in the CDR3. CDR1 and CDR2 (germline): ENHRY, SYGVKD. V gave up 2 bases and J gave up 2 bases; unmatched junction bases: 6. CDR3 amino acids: CAISERQGSPYEQYF. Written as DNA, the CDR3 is TGTGCCATCAGTGAGAGACAGGGTTCTCCCTACGAGCAGTACTTC.

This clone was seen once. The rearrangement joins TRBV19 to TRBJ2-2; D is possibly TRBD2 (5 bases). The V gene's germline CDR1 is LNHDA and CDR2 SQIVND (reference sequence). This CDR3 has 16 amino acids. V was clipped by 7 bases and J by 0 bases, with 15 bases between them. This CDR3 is CASTRGGGANTGELFF. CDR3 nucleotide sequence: TGTGCCAGTACCAGAGGAGGTGGAGCGAACACCGGGGAGCTGTTTTTT.

The DNA for the CDR3 is TGTGCCAGCAGCCTTGGCAGAGCAGGGGCACCCCTCCACTTT. This gives the protein CASSLGRAGAPLHF. J is TRBJ1-6 and V is TRBV3-1 (or the pseudogene TRBV3-2), with D possibly TRBD1 on 6 matching bases. The CDR3 covers 14 residues. V lost 4 bases and J 11 bases, leaving 15 bases between the germline ends. The V gene's germline CDR1 is LGHDT and CDR2 YNNKEL (reference sequence).

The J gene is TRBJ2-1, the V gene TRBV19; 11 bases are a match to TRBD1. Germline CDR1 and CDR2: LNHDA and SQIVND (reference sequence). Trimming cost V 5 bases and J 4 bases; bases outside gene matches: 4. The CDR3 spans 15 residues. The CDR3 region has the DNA TGTGCCAGTAGTCCCGGGACAGGGGGTTACAATGAGCAGTTCTTC. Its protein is CASSPGTGGYNEQFF.

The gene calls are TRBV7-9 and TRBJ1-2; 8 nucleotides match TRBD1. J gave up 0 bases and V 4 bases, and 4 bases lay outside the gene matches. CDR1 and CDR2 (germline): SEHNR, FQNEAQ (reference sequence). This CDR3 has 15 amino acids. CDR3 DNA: TGTGCCAGCAGCTCCGGACAGGGAGCTAACTATGGCTACACCTTC. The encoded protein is CASSSGQGANYGYTF.

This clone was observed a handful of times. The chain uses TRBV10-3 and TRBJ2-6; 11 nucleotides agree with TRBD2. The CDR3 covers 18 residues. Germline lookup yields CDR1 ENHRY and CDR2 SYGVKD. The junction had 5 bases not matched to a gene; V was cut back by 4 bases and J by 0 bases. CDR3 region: CAISGASGRHSGANVLTF. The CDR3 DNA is TGTGCCATCAGTGGGGCTAGCGGGAGGCACTCTGGGGCCAACGTCCTGACTTTC.

The CDR3 nucleotides are TGCGCCAGCAGCTTACCCCGGACAGGGAGCACCGGGGAGCTGTTTTTT. It translates to CASSLPRTGSTGELFF. The chain couples TRBV5-1 to TRBJ2-2; 8 positions match TRBD1. V was pared by 2 bases and J by 4 bases, with 7 bases of the junction left unmatched. The CDR3 is 16 amino acids. CDR1 SGHRS and CDR2 YFSETQ come from the germline V gene. Looking up the rest from reference TRBV5-1 and TRBJ2-2 gives the full variable domain: KAGVTQTPRYLIKTRGQQVTLSCSPISGHRSVSWYQQTPGQGLQFLFEYFSETQRNKGNFPGRFSGRQFSNSRSEMNVSTLELGDSALYLCASSLPRTGSTGELFFGEGSRLTVL.

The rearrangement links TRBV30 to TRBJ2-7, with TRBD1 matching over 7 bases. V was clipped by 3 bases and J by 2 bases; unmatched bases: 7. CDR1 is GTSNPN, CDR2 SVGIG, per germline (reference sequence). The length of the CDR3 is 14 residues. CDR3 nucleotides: TGTGCCTGGAGGACGGGACAGTTAACCTACGAGCAGTACTTC. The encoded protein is CAWRTGQLTYEQYF. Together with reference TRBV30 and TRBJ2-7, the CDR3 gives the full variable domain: SQTIHQWPATLVQPVGSPLSLECTVEGTSNPNLYWYRQAAGRGLQLLFYSVGIGQISSEVPQNLSASRPQDRQFILSSKKLLLSDSGFYLCAWRTGQLTYEQYFGPGTRLTVT.

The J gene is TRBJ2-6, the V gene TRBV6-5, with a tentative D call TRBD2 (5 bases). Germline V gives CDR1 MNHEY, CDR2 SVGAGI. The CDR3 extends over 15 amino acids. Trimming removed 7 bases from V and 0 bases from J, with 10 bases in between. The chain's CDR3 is CASTQAGSGANVLTF. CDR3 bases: TGTGCCAGCACCCAGGCGGGCTCTGGGGCCAACGTCCTGACTTTC.

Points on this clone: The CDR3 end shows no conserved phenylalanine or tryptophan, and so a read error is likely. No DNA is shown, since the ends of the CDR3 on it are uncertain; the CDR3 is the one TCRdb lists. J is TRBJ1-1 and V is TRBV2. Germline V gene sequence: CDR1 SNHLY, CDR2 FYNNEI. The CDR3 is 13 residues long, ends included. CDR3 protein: CASSEWGEGKDRL.

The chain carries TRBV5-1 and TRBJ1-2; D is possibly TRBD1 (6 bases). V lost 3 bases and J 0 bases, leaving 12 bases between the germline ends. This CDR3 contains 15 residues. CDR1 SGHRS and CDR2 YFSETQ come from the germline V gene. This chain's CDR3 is CASSSRTAANYGYTF. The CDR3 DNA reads TGCGCCAGCAGCTCAAGGACAGCCGCTAACTATGGCTACACCTTC.

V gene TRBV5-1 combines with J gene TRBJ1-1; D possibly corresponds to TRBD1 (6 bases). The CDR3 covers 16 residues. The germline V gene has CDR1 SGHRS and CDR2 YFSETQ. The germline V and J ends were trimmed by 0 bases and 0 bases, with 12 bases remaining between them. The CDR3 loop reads CASSLAPTGLNTEAFF. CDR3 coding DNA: TGCGCCAGCAGCTTGGCCCCGACAGGATTGAACACTGAAGCTTTCTTT. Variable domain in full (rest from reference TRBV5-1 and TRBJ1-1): KAGVTQTPRYLIKTRGQQVTLSCSPISGHRSVSWYQQTPGQGLQFLFEYFSETQRNKGNFPGRFSGRQFSNSRSEMNVSTLELGDSALYLCASSLAPTGLNTEAFFGQGTRLTVV.

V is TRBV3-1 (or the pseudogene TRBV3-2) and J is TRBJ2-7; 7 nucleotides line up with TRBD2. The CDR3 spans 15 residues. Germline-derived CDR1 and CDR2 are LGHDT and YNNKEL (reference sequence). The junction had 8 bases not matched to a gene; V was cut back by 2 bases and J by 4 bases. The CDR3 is CASSQFGAGVYEQYF. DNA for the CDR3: TGTGCCAGCAGCCAATTTGGGGCGGGAGTTTACGAGCAGTACTTC.

The CDR3 region is CASIPGDGYEQYF. DNA of the CDR3: TGTGCCAGCATCCCAGGGGACGGCTACGAGCAGTACTTC. This rearrangement joins TRBV12-3 or TRBV12-4 to TRBJ2-7, with a tentative D call TRBD1 (6 bases). V lost 7 bases to trimming and J lost 3 bases, with 13 bases between them. The CDR3 runs 13 residues.

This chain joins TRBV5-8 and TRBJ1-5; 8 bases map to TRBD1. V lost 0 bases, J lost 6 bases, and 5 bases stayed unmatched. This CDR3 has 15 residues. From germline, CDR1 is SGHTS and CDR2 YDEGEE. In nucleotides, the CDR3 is TGTGCCAGCAGCTTGGTTTCAGGGGGCGGTCAGCCCCAGCATTTT. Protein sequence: CASSLVSGGGQPQHF.

The CDR3 sequence is CASSYYPNTGELFF. The CDR3 DNA reads as TGTGCCAGCAGTTACTATCCGAACACCGGGGAGCTGTTTTTT. V usage is TRBV27 and J usage is TRBJ2-2; D is undetermined. There are 14 residues in the CDR3. The germline CDR1 and CDR2 sequences are MNHEY and SMNVEV (reference sequence). Between the trimmed V and J ends, which lost 4 bases and 0 bases, there was a span of 6 bases.

CDR3 in amino acids: CSVDLGGQNTEAFF. CDR3 DNA sequence: TGCAGCGTTGATTTAGGGGGCCAGAACACTGAAGCTTTCTTT. This chain connects TRBV29-1 to TRBJ1-1; 7 nucleotides line up with TRBD1. With V trimmed by 3 bases and J by 1 base, 5 bases remained unmatched. The CDR3 loop spans 14 amino acids. The germline V gene has CDR1 SQVTM and CDR2 ANQGSEA.

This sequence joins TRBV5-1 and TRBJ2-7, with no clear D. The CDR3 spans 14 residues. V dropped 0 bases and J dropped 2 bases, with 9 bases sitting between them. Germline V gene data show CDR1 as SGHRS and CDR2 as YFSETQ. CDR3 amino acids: CASSLAGTAYEQYF. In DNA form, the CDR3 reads TGCGCCAGCAGCTTGGCCGGCACAGCCTACGAGCAGTACTTC.

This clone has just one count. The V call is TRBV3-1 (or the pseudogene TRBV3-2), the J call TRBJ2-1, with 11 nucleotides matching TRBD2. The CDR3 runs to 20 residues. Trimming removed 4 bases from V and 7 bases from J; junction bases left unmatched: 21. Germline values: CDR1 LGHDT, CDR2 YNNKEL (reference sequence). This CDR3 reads CASSRPGTSGPLPRFNEQFF. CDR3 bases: TGTGCCAGCAGCCGACCCGGGACTAGCGGACCCCTACCACGGTTTAATGAGCAGTTCTTC.